Below, 14 T cell receptor beta chains from the same sample are listed, as sequenced in a study of blood T cell repertoires in COVID-19. The data were produced by immunoSEQ multiplex PCR, yet TCRdb's version contains in-frame clones alone and is incomplete. The repertoire has 150,000 or so clones, 80% to 85% of them found once; the top ten carry 8%. Material: PBMCs or T cells enriched from blood (not recorded which). These receptors were collected from a woman aged 50 to 60 who had recovered from COVID-19.

J is TRBJ1-4 and V is TRBV9; D gene uncertain. V lost 2 bases and J lost 3, with 11 bases in between. CDR3 length: 15 amino acids. Germline CDR1 reads SGDLS; CDR2 reads YYNGEE. Written as DNA, the CDR3 is TGTGCCAGCAGCGTCCGAGGTTACGCTAATGAAAAACTGTTTTTT. The encoded protein is CASSVRGYANEKLFF.

The sample holds one count of this clone. The V and J genes are TRBV18 and TRBJ1-5; D is unclear. The germline V gene has CDR1 KGHSH and CDR2 LQKENI. The CDR3 consists of 12 residues. The germline V and J ends were trimmed by 2 bases and 6 bases, with 5 bases remaining between them. CDR3 sequence: CASSPGPQPQHF. CDR3 nucleotide sequence: TGTGCCAGCTCACCAGGGCCTCAGCCCCAGCATTTT.

The chain links TRBV7-2 to TRBJ2-3; TRBD2 matches 8 bases. The CDR3 is 15 amino acids. The V segment lost 5 bases and the J segment 1 base; nucleotides outside the gene matches: 5. Germline CDR1 is SGHTA and CDR2 is FQGNSA. In DNA form, the CDR3 reads TGTGCCAGCAGCCCCCCCGGGGGGGGCACAGATACGCAGTATTTT. Encoded protein: CASSPPGGGTDTQYF.

The chain joins TRBV15 to TRBJ2-7; 10 bases agree with TRBD1. The CDR3 is 15 residues long. Germline V gives CDR1 LNHNV, CDR2 YYDKDF (reference sequence). The V segment lost 5 bases and the J segment 7 bases; nucleotides outside the gene matches: 11. The CDR3 DNA sequence: TGTGCCACCAGCGGCGTAAGACAGGGGGCGGAAGAGCAGTACTTC. Its protein product is CATSGVRQGAEEQYF.

This chain uses TRBV6-2 or TRBV6-3 with TRBJ2-1, with 10 bases fitting TRBD2. Germline CDR1 is MNHEY and CDR2 is SVGEGT. The CDR3 has 14 residues. J was trimmed by 10 bases and V by 4 bases; bases with no gene match: 7. CDR3 DNA: TGTGCCAGCAGTTCCGGAACTAGCGGGGCAGAGCAGTTCTTC. Amino acids: CASSSGTSGAEQFF.

This chain joins TRBV7-9 and TRBJ2-7; D is perhaps TRBD1 (5 bases). This CDR3 spans 15 amino acids. V lost 2 bases to trimming and J lost 3 bases, with 14 bases between them. CDR1 SEHNR and CDR2 FQNEAQ come from the germline V gene (reference sequence). Here the CDR3 DNA reads TGTGCCAGCAGCTTAAGTCCCCCAGGGCACTACGAGCAGTACTTC. It encodes CASSLSPPGHYEQYF.

A remark on this clone: Mismatch with germline at one junction end may stem from a read error. V gene TRBV4-2 combines with J gene TRBJ2-7; 8 bases match TRBD1. CDR1 is LGHNA and CDR2 is YNFKEQ in the germline V gene. The CDR3 is 13 amino acids. The CDR3 region has the DNA TGTGCCAGCAGCCAAGACAGGACAGGGCCTACCCACTTC. Amino acid sequence: CASSQDRTGPTHF.

This clone was seen a few times. The CDR3 here is CASSRDRGPNSPLHF. The CDR3 DNA sequence: TGTGCCAGCAGCCGGGACAGGGGGCCGAATTCACCCCTCCACTTT. V gene TRBV4-2 combines with J gene TRBJ1-6; 12 bases match TRBD1. CDR1 LGHNA and CDR2 YNFKEQ come from the germline V gene. After removal of 4 bases from V and 7 bases from J, the junction contained 2 bases not matched to a gene. This CDR3 region has 15 residues.

The chain links TRBV6-2 or TRBV6-3 to TRBJ1-2; perhaps TRBD1 as D (6 bases). V gave up 4 bases and J gave up 5 bases, with 14 bases separating them. This CDR3 is 14 amino acids long. Germline loops: CDR1 MNHEY, CDR2 SVGEGT. The CDR3 DNA follows: TGTGCCAGCAGTTCCTCGGGGGGGCGATATGGCTACACCTTC. Translated, it gives CASSSSGGRYGYTF.

This rearrangement joins TRBV5-4 to TRBJ2-7; 8 nucleotides match TRBD1. CDR1 and CDR2 from the germline V gene are SGHNT and YYREEE (reference sequence). The ends lost 2 bases at V and 3 bases at J; junction bases unmatched: 7. The CDR3 runs 15 residues. The CDR3 DNA is TGTGCCAGCAGCTTAGGACAGGGATTAATCTACGAGCAGTACTTC. Its translation is CASSLGQGLIYEQYF.

The table lists this clone with a few counts. J is TRBJ2-7 and V is TRBV5-6; the D gene is possibly TRBD2 (5 bases). V was cut by 4 bases and J by 3 bases, with 17 bases left in between. Per germline, CDR1 SGHDT and CDR2 YYEEEE. The CDR3 length is 15 residues. For the CDR3, the DNA is TGTGCCAGCAGCGCGGGCGCATCCCCCCTCTACGAGCAGTACTTC. It yields the protein CASSAGASPLYEQYF.

This chain connects TRBV4-1 to TRBJ1-2; TRBD1 agrees at 7 bases. Germline CDR1 and CDR2: MGHRA and YSYEKL. The V and J ends lost 4 bases and 10 bases, in that order; junction bases with no gene match: 6. The length of the CDR3 is 12 residues. This CDR3 reads CASSRVEGAYTF. As DNA, the CDR3 is TGCGCCAGCAGCCGCGTTGAGGGGGCCTACACCTTC.

The chain combines TRBV28 with TRBJ1-5; D remains ambiguous. Germline CDR1 reads MDHEN; CDR2 reads SYDVKM. Trimming shortened V by 6 bases and J by 3 bases, and 15 bases separated the two germline ends. The CDR3 consists of 15 residues. The CDR3 DNA reads as TGTGCCAGCAGACCCTGGGCCAGCCTCAATCAGCCCCAGCATTTT. Translation: CASRPWASLNQPQHF.

CDR3 in amino acids: CASSQLQGSGNTIYF. The DNA of the CDR3 is TGTGCCAGCAGCCAACTTCAGGGCTCTGGAAACACCATATATTTT. The chain joins TRBV3-1 (or the pseudogene TRBV3-2) to TRBJ1-3; possibly TRBD1 for D (5 bases). Germline CDR1 and CDR2: LGHDT and YNNKEL (reference sequence). The germline V and J ends were trimmed by 2 bases and 0 bases, with 8 bases remaining between them. The CDR3 covers 15 residues.